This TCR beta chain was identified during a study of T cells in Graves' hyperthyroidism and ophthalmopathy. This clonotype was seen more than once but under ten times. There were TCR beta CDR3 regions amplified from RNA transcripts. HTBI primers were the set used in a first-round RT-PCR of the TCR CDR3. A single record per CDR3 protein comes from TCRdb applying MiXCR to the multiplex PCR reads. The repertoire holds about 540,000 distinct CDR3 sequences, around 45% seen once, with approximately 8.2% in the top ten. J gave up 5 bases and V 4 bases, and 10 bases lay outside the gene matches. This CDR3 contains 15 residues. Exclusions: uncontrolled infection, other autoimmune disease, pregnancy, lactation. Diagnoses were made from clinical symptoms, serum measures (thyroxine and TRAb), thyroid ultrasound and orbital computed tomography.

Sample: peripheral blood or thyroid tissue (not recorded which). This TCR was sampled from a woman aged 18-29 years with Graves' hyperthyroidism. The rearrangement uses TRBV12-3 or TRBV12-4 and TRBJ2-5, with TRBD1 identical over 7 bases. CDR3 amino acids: CASSSLLDRVETQYF. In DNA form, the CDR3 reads TGTGCCAGCAGTTCCCTCCTCGACAGGGTCGAGACCCAGTACTTC.